This entry lists 28 T cell receptor beta chains sequenced from one sample in a study of T-cell reconstitution after alpha-beta-depleted transplantation in children. Preparation of the TCRbeta library involved a method that used unique molecular identifiers. From the PCR reads, TCRdb called clonotypes with MiXCR, one entry per CDR3 protein. The sample has hundreds of thousands of distinct CDR3 sequences, roughly 13% seen once. Sequences were derived from PBMCs, sampled before TCRalphabeta/CD19-depleted stem cell transplant. The receptors were gathered from a girl aged 2 to 10 with congenital amegakaryocytic thrombocytopenia, due to receive a stem cell transplant.

On this clonotype itself: A much larger clone lies a single base off, so this may be a read error. The chain is built from TRBV5-1 and TRBJ2-3; D assignment may be TRBD1 or TRBD2 (5 bases each). The CDR3 has 17 residues. Per the germline V gene, CDR1 is SGHRS and CDR2 is YFSETQ. V was trimmed by 0 bases and J by 2 bases, leaving 16 bases between them. CDR3 bases: TGCGCCAGCAGCTTGGTTCCCCGGGGCCGCCACACAGATACGCAGTATTTT. Protein sequence: CASSLVPRGRHTDTQYF.

In its sample, this clonotype was seen many times. The chain couples TRBV28 to TRBJ2-3, with 7 bases aligning to TRBD2. J gave up 5 bases and V 5 bases, and 7 bases lay outside the gene matches. The CDR3 is made up of 14 amino acids. Germline values: CDR1 MDHEN, CDR2 SYDVKM. The CDR3 bases are TGTGCCAGCAGTCAGAGGGGCGGGGGAGATACGCAGTATTTT. It codes for CASSQRGGGDTQYF.

At least ten counts were recorded for this clonotype. The rearrangement links TRBV10-3 to TRBJ2-2; 7 positions agree with TRBD1. Per germline, CDR1 ENHRY and CDR2 SYGVKD. V was pared by 0 bases and J by 4 bases, with 5 bases of the junction left unmatched. This CDR3 is 16 amino acids long. The DNA for the CDR3 is TGTGCCATCAGTGAGTCGAAACAGGGGCCCACCGGGGAGCTGTTTTTT. Translating gives CAISESKQGPTGELFF.

This clonotype was observed many times. This sequence joins TRBV20-1 and TRBJ2-5; D unclear. This CDR3 has 11 residues. V dropped 5 bases and J dropped 2 bases, with 6 bases sitting between them. Per germline, CDR1 DFQATT and CDR2 SNEGSKA (reference sequence). CDR3 region: CSAYYQETQYF. DNA of the CDR3: TGCAGTGCTTACTATCAAGAGACCCAGTACTTC.

This clonotype appeared a few times. The chain is built from TRBV20-1 and TRBJ2-7; TRBD2 matches 7 bases. J gave up 1 base and V 3 bases, and 6 bases lay outside the gene matches. The CDR3 totals 14 residues. CDR1 and CDR2 (germline): DFQATT, SNEGSKA (reference sequence). CDR3: CSARGTIPSYEQYF. In DNA form, the CDR3 reads TGCAGTGCTAGGGGGACTATTCCTTCCTACGAGCAGTACTTC.

In this sample, this clonotype turned up many times. For the CDR3, the DNA is TGCGCCAGCAGCTTGGGCAGAGGACCTTCACAAGTCACCTTC. Amino acids: CASSLGRGPSQVTF. The chain is built from TRBV5-1 and TRBJ1-2; D is undetermined. The V end was cut by 0 bases, the J end by 13 bases, with 19 bases between. The CDR3 has 14 residues. The germline gives CDR1 SGHRS, CDR2 YFSETQ.

This clonotype was observed a few times. The chain employs TRBV30 and TRBJ2-7; D is perhaps TRBD1 (6 bases). V lost 5 bases to trimming and J lost 6 bases, with 11 bases between them. This CDR3 spans 11 amino acids. Germline V gene sequence: CDR1 GTSNPN, CDR2 SVGIG (reference sequence). In DNA form, the CDR3 reads TGTGCCTGGTCACAGGGTCGCGAGCAGTACTTC. It translates to CAWSQGREQYF.

This clonotype was detected many times. The J gene is TRBJ1-1, the V gene TRBV12-3 or TRBV12-4, with D unresolved. V was shortened by 6 bases and J by 10 bases, with 9 bases between the two germline ends. This CDR3 has 10 amino acids. The CDR3 coding sequence is TGTGCCAGCAGCGGGCAGGCAGCTTTCTTT. Its protein product is CASSGQAAFF.

At least ten counts were recorded for this clonotype. The V call is TRBV6-5, the J call TRBJ1-4; D not resolved. V was pared by 2 bases and J by 6 bases, with 10 bases between. The CDR3 has 14 amino acids. CDR1 is MNHEY and CDR2 is SVGAGI in the germline V gene. The CDR3 loop reads CASSYGSRDEKLFF. The DNA for the CDR3 is TGTGCCAGCAGTTACGGGTCACGAGATGAAAAACTGTTTTTT.

This clonotype came up a few times. A junction boundary mismatches the germline segment, possibly from a read error. The chain is built from TRBV20-1 and TRBJ2-1; 7 bases are a match to TRBD2. This CDR3 has 18 amino acids. The germline CDR1 and CDR2 sequences are DFQATT and SNEGSKA (reference sequence). CDR3 DNA sequence: TGCAGTGCCGCACCACGGGGCGGGAGAGACCCCTCCAACAATGAGCAGTTCTTC. This encodes CSAAPRGGRDPSNNEQFF.

There are a few counts of this clonotype. This chain joins TRBV20-1 and TRBJ2-2; D gene ambiguous. The CDR3 loop spans 13 amino acids. CDR1 and CDR2 (germline): DFQATT, SNEGSKA (reference sequence). V was cut by 3 bases and J by 1 base, with 6 bases left in between. Written as DNA, the CDR3 is TGCAGTGCTAGTGAGTGGAACACCGGGGAGCTGTTTTTT. Amino acid sequence: CSASEWNTGELFF.

This sequence joins TRBV5-1 and TRBJ2-1; no definite D call. V shed 2 bases and J shed 6 bases, with 9 bases lying between them. The germline CDR1 and CDR2 sequences are SGHRS and YFSETQ. This CDR3 region has 13 residues. The CDR3 loop reads CASSFPGSNEQFF. The CDR3 DNA reads TGCGCCAGCAGCTTCCCCGGGTCCAATGAGCAGTTCTTC.

This clonotype showed up many times. The CDR3 bases are TGTGCCAGCAGCTTAGGACTAGCGGGAGATTTGTGGTACAATGAGCAGTTCTTC. This gives the protein CASSLGLAGDLWYNEQFF. The gene calls are TRBV5-6 and TRBJ2-1, with 13 positions matching TRBD2. This CDR3 is built from 18 residues. Trimming took 2 bases from V and 4 from J; bases not matched to a gene: 9. CDR1 is SGHDT, CDR2 YYEEEE, per germline.

This clonotype was seen more than once but under ten times. This rearrangement joins TRBV7-9 to TRBJ2-3, with 8 bases identical to TRBD2. The CDR3 is 16 residues long. CDR1 and CDR2 from the germline V gene are SEHNR and FQNEAQ (reference sequence). Trimming took 2 bases from V and 6 from J; bases not matched to a gene: 10. CDR3 in amino acids: CASSLIPGGPVDTQYF. The CDR3 bases are TGTGCCAGCAGCTTAATCCCGGGAGGGCCTGTGGATACGCAGTATTTT.

This clonotype has more than one count but fewer than ten. The chain recombines TRBV6-5 with TRBJ1-1, with D uncertain. The CDR3 totals 13 residues. Trimming removed 10 bases from V and 3 bases from J, with 15 bases in between. The germline gives CDR1 MNHEY, CDR2 SVGAGI. CDR3 region: CATAVHGDTEAFF. The CDR3 region has the DNA TGTGCCACCGCAGTTCATGGGGACACTGAAGCTTTCTTT.

The table lists this clonotype with a few counts. The rearrangement uses TRBV10-3 and TRBJ2-5, with D possibly TRBD1 on 6 matching bases. Germline loops: CDR1 ENHRY, CDR2 SYGVKD. V lost 0 bases, J lost 6 bases, and 23 bases lay in between. The CDR3 has 18 amino acids. The CDR3, as DNA: TGTGCCATCAGTGAGTCCCTCTCGGAGGTTGGCAGGGGACAGACCCAGTACTTC. Encoded protein: CAISESLSEVGRGQTQYF.

The DNA of the CDR3 is TGCAGTGCCCGGGGCCCCAATGAAAAACTGTTTTTT. Translating it yields CSARGPNEKLFF. The chain is built from TRBV20-1 and TRBJ1-4; maybe TRBD1 (5 bases). The CDR3 extends over 12 amino acids. V was pared by 6 bases and J by 5 bases, with 10 bases between. The V gene's germline CDR1 is DFQATT and CDR2 SNEGSKA (reference sequence).

In this sample, this clonotype turned up many times. The chain recombines TRBV7-7 with TRBJ2-1; 9 bases agree with TRBD2. V gave up 8 bases and J gave up 2 bases; unmatched junction bases: 10. This CDR3 has 16 amino acids. Germline assignment: CDR1 SSHAT and CDR2 FNYEAQ (reference sequence). The CDR3 DNA reads TGTGCCAGCCCCACTTCCGTAGCGGGAGCCTACAATGAGCAGTTCTTC. As protein: CASPTSVAGAYNEQFF.

The genes are TRBV7-8 and TRBJ2-1, with TRBD2 matching 7 bases. Germline CDR1 SGHVS, CDR2 FQNEAQ. V shed 5 bases, J shed 4 bases, and the junction held 11 bases outside the gene matches. This CDR3 is built from 16 residues. CDR3: CASSLSTGTTYNEQFF. CDR3 in DNA: TGTGCCAGCAGCCTATCAACCGGGACTACATACAATGAGCAGTTCTTC.

This clonotype showed up many times. The chain uses TRBV12-3 or TRBV12-4 and TRBJ1-5, with D perhaps TRBD1 (5 bases). This CDR3 has 14 residues. Trimming took 1 base from V and 6 from J, leaving 10 bases between them. CDR3 nucleotides: TGTGCCAGCAGTTTAGTAGGGGTTGCTCAGCCCCAGCATTTT. It yields the protein CASSLVGVAQPQHF.

This clonotype was counted a few times. A much larger clone lies a single base off, so this may be a read error. The chain uses TRBV11-2 and TRBJ2-3; 7 bases agree with TRBD2. The CDR3 covers 13 residues. CDR1 is SGHAT and CDR2 is FQNNGV in the germline V gene. The V gene end was trimmed by 5 bases and the J gene end by 6 bases; junction bases not matched to a gene: 5. The CDR3 loop is CASSPVGGDTQYF. The CDR3 DNA is TGTGCCAGCAGCCCCGTGGGGGGGGATACGCAGTATTTT.

The chain is built from TRBV12-3 or TRBV12-4 and TRBJ2-1, with D unclear. Trimming pared 7 bases from V and 8 bases from J, leaving 15 bases between. The CDR3 contains 13 residues. CDR3 protein: CASTHRRSDEQFF. The CDR3 DNA is TGTGCCAGCACACACCGGCGCAGCGATGAGCAGTTCTTC.

The chain carries TRBV27 and TRBJ2-7, with D possibly matching TRBD2 (7 bases). Germline values: CDR1 MNHEY, CDR2 SMNVEV (reference sequence). V lost 4 bases and J lost 2, with 15 bases in between. The CDR3 has 15 residues. In DNA, the CDR3 is TGTGCCAGCAGTTACGTAGGGGGGGGCCCCTACGAGCAGTACTTC. It is translated as CASSYVGGGPYEQYF.

The chain couples TRBV5-1 to TRBJ2-7; D might be TRBD1 or TRBD2, each matching 5 bases. Germline V gene sequence: CDR1 SGHRS, CDR2 YFSETQ. V lost 4 bases and J 2 bases, leaving 16 bases between the germline ends. The CDR3 extends over 15 amino acids. The CDR3 spells CASSRGRDGTYEQYF. CDR3 DNA sequence: TGCGCCAGCAGCAGAGGACGGGACGGGACCTACGAGCAGTACTTC.

This clonotype was counted ten times or more. V is TRBV9 and J is TRBJ2-1; D tentatively fits TRBD1 or TRBD2 (6 bases each). The V and J ends lost 0 bases and 9 bases respectively, with 16 bases between them. The CDR3 runs to 15 residues. Germline-derived CDR1 and CDR2 are SGDLS and YYNGEE. DNA of the CDR3: TGTGCCAGCAGCGTAGAGGTAGGGGGGTCTGGTGAGCAGTTCTTC. Protein product: CASSVEVGGSGEQFF.

This clonotype was detected only a few times. The chain recombines TRBV28 with TRBJ2-1; 8 positions agree with TRBD2. Germline V gives CDR1 MDHEN, CDR2 SYDVKM. This CDR3 region has 14 residues. In DNA form, the CDR3 reads TGTACGACTAGCGCCCAAAGCTCCTACAATGAGCAGTTCTTC. It codes for CTTSAQSSYNEQFF.

This clonotype was seen only a few times. V and J are TRBV5-1 and TRBJ2-7; 7 bases line up with TRBD1. The V gene's germline CDR1 is SGHRS and CDR2 YFSETQ. V trimming: 5 bases; J trimming: 0 bases; junction bases outside the gene matches: 2. This CDR3 contains 13 residues. CDR3 amino acids: CASRGQDSYEQYF. Written as DNA, the CDR3 is TGCGCCAGCAGAGGACAGGACTCCTACGAGCAGTACTTC.

This clonotype was observed many times. The chain carries TRBV5-1 and TRBJ2-7; TRBD2 matches at 7 bases. This CDR3 comprises 14 residues. In germline, CDR1 is SGHRS, CDR2 YFSETQ. V lost 0 bases, J lost 7 bases, and 7 bases stayed unmatched. The chain's CDR3 is CASSLDSGFQEQYF. CDR3 nucleotides: TGCGCCAGCAGCTTGGATAGCGGGTTTCAGGAGCAGTACTTC.